The 5 T cell receptor beta chains in this list originate from one sample, sequenced in a study of CD8 T cells in ankylosing spondylitis. TCRdb re-called the 5' RACE reads with MiXCR, one entry per CDR3 protein. In the table there are 200,000 to 300,000 distinct CDR3 sequences, roughly 10% of which are singletons. The sequenced sample consisted of blood, either unsorted or a sorted T cell fraction (not recorded which). The receptors derive from a male donor with ankylosing spondylitis or in good health (not recorded which).

This clonotype showed up many times. This CDR3 reads CASSQMGARPYEQYF. CDR3 coding DNA: TGTGCCAGCAGCCAGATGGGGGCCAGACCCTACGAGCAGTACTTC. The chain uses TRBV7-2 and TRBJ2-7; a possible D gene is TRBD1 (6 bases). This CDR3 contains 15 residues. Germline CDR1 reads SGHTA; CDR2 reads FQGNSA. V lost 5 bases and J 2 bases, leaving 16 bases between the germline ends.

This clonotype was found many times. This chain connects TRBV15 to TRBJ1-2; D gene ambiguous. Germline CDR1 is LNHNV and CDR2 is YYDKDF (reference sequence). The CDR3 is 14 residues long. Trimming stripped 0 bases from V and 4 bases from J, with 9 bases between. The chain's CDR3 is CATSRDRNSYGYTF. CDR3 sequence (DNA): TGTGCCACCAGCAGAGATAGGAACAGCTATGGCTACACCTTC.

This clonotype was counted many times. J is TRBJ2-3 and V is TRBV20-1, with 8 bases aligning to TRBD2. The CDR3 spans 15 residues. CDR1 is DFQATT and CDR2 is SNEGSKA in the germline V gene (reference sequence). The trim removed 2 bases at V and 9 bases at J, leaving 13 bases unmatched. This CDR3 is CSARLAGLPWGTQYF. The CDR3 DNA reads as TGCAGTGCTAGATTAGCGGGACTCCCTTGGGGAACGCAGTATTTT.

This clonotype was observed at least ten times. This chain links TRBV5-1 with TRBJ2-7, with TRBD1 matching over 9 bases. CDR3 length equals 14 residues. CDR1 and CDR2 from the germline V gene are SGHRS and YFSETQ. Trimming cost V 3 bases and J 6 bases; bases outside gene matches: 7. The CDR3: CASSWDRVGGEQYF. The CDR3 DNA is TGCGCCAGCAGCTGGGACAGGGTGGGGGGCGAGCAGTACTTC.

As to this clonotype: One end of the junction does not line up with germline, which may come from a read error. The rearrangement links TRBV7-6 to TRBJ2-5; D is unresolved. Germline CDR1 is SGHVS and CDR2 is FNYEAQ. The length of the CDR3 is 12 residues. The CDR3 loop is CASSPYQETQHF. CDR3 DNA: TGTGCCAGCAGCCCCTACCAAGAGACCCAGCACTTC.